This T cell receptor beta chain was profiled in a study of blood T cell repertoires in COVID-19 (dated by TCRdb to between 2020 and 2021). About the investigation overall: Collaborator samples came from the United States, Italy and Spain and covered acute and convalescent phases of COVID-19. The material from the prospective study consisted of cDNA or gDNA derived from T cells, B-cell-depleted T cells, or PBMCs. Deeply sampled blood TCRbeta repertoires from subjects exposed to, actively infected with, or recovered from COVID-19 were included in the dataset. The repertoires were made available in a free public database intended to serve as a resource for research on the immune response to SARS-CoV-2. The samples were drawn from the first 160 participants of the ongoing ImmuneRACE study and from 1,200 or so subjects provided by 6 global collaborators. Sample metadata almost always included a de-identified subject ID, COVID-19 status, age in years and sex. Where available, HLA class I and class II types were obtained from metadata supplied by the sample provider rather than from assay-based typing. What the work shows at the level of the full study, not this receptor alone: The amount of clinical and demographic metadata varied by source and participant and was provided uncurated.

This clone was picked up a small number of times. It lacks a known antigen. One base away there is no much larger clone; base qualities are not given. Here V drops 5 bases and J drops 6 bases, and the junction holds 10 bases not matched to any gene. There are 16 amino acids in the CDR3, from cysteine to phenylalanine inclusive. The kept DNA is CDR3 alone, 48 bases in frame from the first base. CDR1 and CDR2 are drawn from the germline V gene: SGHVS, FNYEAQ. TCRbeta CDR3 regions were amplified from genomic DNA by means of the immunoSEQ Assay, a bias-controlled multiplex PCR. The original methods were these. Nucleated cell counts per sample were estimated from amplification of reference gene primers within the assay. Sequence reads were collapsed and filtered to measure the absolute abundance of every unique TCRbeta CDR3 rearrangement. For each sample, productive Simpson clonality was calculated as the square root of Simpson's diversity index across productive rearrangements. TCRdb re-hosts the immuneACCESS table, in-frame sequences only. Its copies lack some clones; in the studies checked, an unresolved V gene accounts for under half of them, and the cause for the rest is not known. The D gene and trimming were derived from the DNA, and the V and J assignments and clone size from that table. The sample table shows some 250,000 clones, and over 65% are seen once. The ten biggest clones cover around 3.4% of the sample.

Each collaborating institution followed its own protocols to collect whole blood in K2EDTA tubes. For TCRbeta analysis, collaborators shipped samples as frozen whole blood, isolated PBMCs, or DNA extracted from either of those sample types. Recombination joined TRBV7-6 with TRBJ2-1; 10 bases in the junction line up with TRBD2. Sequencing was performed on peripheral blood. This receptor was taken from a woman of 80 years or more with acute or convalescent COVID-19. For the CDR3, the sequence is CASSEMPSGGSNEQFF. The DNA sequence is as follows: TGTGCCAGCAGCGAAATGCCTAGCGGGGGCTCCAATGAGCAGTTCTTC.